The 12 T cell receptor beta chains presented below share a single source sample, sequenced in a study of PD-1 blockade in classical Hodgkin lymphoma. Using immunoSEQ multiplex PCR, the repertoire was profiled, and TCRdb retains in-frame clones only, with some absent. The table lists 30,000 to 45,000 clones, 60% to 80% of them singletons, with over 12% in the top ten. All trial patients relapsed after autologous stem cell transplantation. This specimen was peripheral blood mononuclear cells (PBMCs), taken before the second cycle of nivolumab. These receptors all come from a human donor with classical Hodgkin lymphoma.

The chain recombines TRBV15 with TRBJ1-5; D uncertain. Germline V gives CDR1 LNHNV, CDR2 YYDKDF (reference sequence). V shed 3 bases and J shed 6 bases, with 15 bases lying between them. The length of the CDR3 is 15 residues. The CDR3 spells CATSSADLTGQPQHF. The DNA for the CDR3 is TGTGCCACCAGCAGTGCGGACCTAACCGGTCAGCCCCAGCATTTT. Full variable domain (outside the CDR3, taken from reference TRBV15 and TRBJ1-5): DAMVIQNPRYQVTQFGKPVTLSCSQTLNHNVMYWYQQKSSQAPKLLFHYYDKDFNNEADTPDNFQSRRPNTSFCFLDIRSPGLGDTAMYLCATSSADLTGQPQHFGDGTRLSIL.

A few counts support this clone. The chain's CDR3 is CASSLRGGPDTQYF. As DNA, the CDR3 is TGTGCCAGCAGCTTGAGAGGGGGGCCAGATACGCAGTATTTT. This chain connects TRBV5-6 to TRBJ2-3; D might be TRBD1 or TRBD2, each matching 6 bases. There are 14 residues in the CDR3. Germline lookup yields CDR1 SGHDT and CDR2 YYEEEE. Trimming removed 1 base from V and 4 bases from J, with 10 bases in between.

The chain employs TRBV11-1 and TRBJ1-1; D unresolved. Trimming removed 4 bases at V and 3 bases at J, with 12 bases between. The germline gives CDR1 SGHAT, CDR2 FQDESV (reference sequence). The CDR3 extends over 14 amino acids. CDR3 amino acids: CASSSFPEDTEAFF. For the CDR3, the DNA is TGTGCCAGCAGCTCTTTCCCCGAGGACACTGAAGCTTTCTTT.

The V and J genes are TRBV27 and TRBJ2-7; TRBD2 is a possible D gene (6 bases). The CDR3 has 14 residues. In germline, CDR1 is MNHEY, CDR2 SMNVEV (reference sequence). Trimming stripped 8 bases from V and 3 bases from J, with 17 bases between. CDR3 nucleotide sequence: TGTGCCAGCGTGAGGGTCGGAGGGGACTACGAGCAGTACTTC. This sequence encodes CASVRVGGDYEQYF.

The chain employs TRBV10-3 and TRBJ1-1; no reliable D call. The germline V and J ends were trimmed by 4 bases and 1 base, with 7 bases remaining between them. Germline CDR1 and CDR2: ENHRY and SYGVKD. There are 13 residues in the CDR3. DNA for the CDR3: TGTGCCATCAGTGCCGGACGGAACACTGAAGCTTTCTTT. The encoded protein is CAISAGRNTEAFF.

The chain joins TRBV9 to TRBJ1-2; 10 bases map to TRBD1. The CDR3 covers 13 residues. The V segment lost 3 bases and the J segment 4 bases; nucleotides outside the gene matches: 0. Per the germline V gene, CDR1 is SGDLS and CDR2 is YYNGEE. CDR3 in amino acids: CASSGQGAYGYTF. CDR3 bases: TGTGCCAGCAGCGGACAGGGGGCCTATGGCTACACCTTC.

The chain links TRBV5-4 to TRBJ1-1, with no clear D. This CDR3 contains 14 residues. V shed 0 bases and J shed 0 bases, with 6 bases lying between them. Germline V gene data show CDR1 as SGHNT and CDR2 as YYREEE (reference sequence). CDR3 in amino acids: CASSLAYLNTEAFF. The DNA of the CDR3 is TGTGCCAGCAGCTTGGCTTATCTGAACACTGAAGCTTTCTTT.

This clone appeared once. The chain couples TRBV5-1 to TRBJ1-3, with D perhaps matching TRBD1 (5 bases). The CDR3 sequence is 14 residues long. CDR1 is SGHRS, CDR2 YFSETQ, per germline. Trimming removed 6 bases from V and 2 bases from J, with 12 bases in between. The CDR3 is CASTPGGAGNTIYF. CDR3 sequence (DNA): TGCGCCAGCACCCCCGGGGGGGCTGGAAACACCATATATTTT. Filled out from reference TRBV5-1 and TRBJ1-3, the complete variable domain reads KAGVTQTPRYLIKTRGQQVTLSCSPISGHRSVSWYQQTPGQGLQFLFEYFSETQRNKGNFPGRFSGRQFSNSRSEMNVSTLELGDSALYLCASTPGGAGNTIYFGEGSWLTVV.

The chain joins TRBV7-9 to TRBJ2-7; a possible D gene is TRBD1 (6 bases). The CDR3 length is 14 residues. Germline CDR1 SEHNR, CDR2 FQNEAQ (reference sequence). V dropped 4 bases and J dropped 7 bases, with 17 bases sitting between them. The CDR3 here is CASSSGLQGREQYF. As DNA, the CDR3 is TGTGCCAGCAGCTCGGGATTACAGGGCCGGGAGCAGTACTTC.

V and J are TRBV27 and TRBJ2-1; TRBD1 aligns across 7 bases. Germline V CDR1 and CDR2: MNHEY, SMNVEV (reference sequence). CDR3 length equals 15 residues. The junction had 2 bases not matched to a gene; V was cut back by 0 bases and J by 3 bases. CDR3 coding DNA: TGTGCCAGCAGTTTATCAGGGGGCGACTACAATGAGCAGTTCTTC. This gives the protein CASSLSGGDYNEQFF.

The gene calls are TRBV28 and TRBJ1-4; 8 positions match TRBD1. Germline V CDR1 and CDR2: MDHEN, SYDVKM. Losses at the gene ends were 4 bases for V and 5 bases for J; bases not matched to a gene: 6. The CDR3 consists of 15 residues. DNA for the CDR3: TGTGCCAGCAGTTCAACACAGGGGGTGAATGAAAAACTGTTTTTT. Translated: CASSSTQGVNEKLFF.

The chain employs TRBV7-9 and TRBJ2-2; the D is unclear. Between the trimmed V and J ends, which lost 2 bases and 0 bases, there was a span of 7 bases. This CDR3 contains 15 residues. The germline V gene encodes CDR1 SEHNR and CDR2 FQNEAQ (reference sequence). As DNA, the CDR3 is TGTGCCAGCAGCTTACAACGGACGAACACCGGGGAGCTGTTTTTT. Translated: CASSLQRTNTGELFF.